The 26 T cell receptor beta chains listed next were all sequenced from one sample in a study of Ad26.COV2.S vaccination and SARS-CoV-2 variants. Regarding treatment: 15 to 20 received Ad26.COV2.S at low or high dose, single or two shots; about 5 received placebo; per-sample allocation not given. The study sampled participants on day 63 after the first vaccine or placebo injection. Repertoires were generated with immunoSEQ multiplex PCR, while TCRdb's copy carries only in-frame clones and drops some. Seen here are about 400,000 clones, approximately 89% observed once, and the top ten hold under 2%. Sequences were derived from peripheral blood, sampled in a trial of Ad26.COV2.S vaccine versus placebo. The receptors shown here come from a person between 18 and 65 years old who received the Ad26.COV2.S COVID-19 vaccine or a placebo.

The genes are TRBV6-6 and TRBJ2-7; no clear D gene. From germline, CDR1 is MNHNY and CDR2 SVGAGI (reference sequence). The CDR3 runs 15 residues. V was cut by 2 bases and J by 2 bases, with 13 bases left in between. The CDR3 sequence is CASSYGLDGTYEQYF. CDR3 coding DNA: TGTGCCAGCAGTTACGGGCTTGATGGTACCTACGAGCAGTACTTC.

The rearrangement uses TRBV29-1 and TRBJ2-3; 13 bases match TRBD2. V was pared by 7 bases and J by 6 bases, with 4 bases of the junction left unmatched. This CDR3 has 13 residues. Per germline, CDR1 SQVTM and CDR2 ANQGSEA. CDR3 sequence (DNA): TGCAGCGCCGAGACTAGCGGGAGGGATACGCAGTATTTT. Encoded protein: CSAETSGRDTQYF.

The chain is built from TRBV5-1 and TRBJ2-7; D tentatively reads TRBD1 or TRBD2 (8 bases each). V dropped 7 bases and J dropped 2 bases, with 28 bases sitting between them. CDR1 and CDR2 from the germline V gene are SGHRS and YFSETQ. The length of the CDR3 is 18 residues. In DNA form, the CDR3 reads TGCGCCAGCCACTCCGGACAGGGAAGACTAGCGCCTGCCTACGAGCAGTACTTC. Its protein product is CASHSGQGRLAPAYEQYF.

CDR3 coding DNA: TGTGCCAGCAGTTTAGGGACGGCAGAGACAGATACGCAGTATTTT. This codes for CASSLGTAETDTQYF. V and J are TRBV27 and TRBJ2-3; D tentatively reads TRBD1 or TRBD2 (5 bases each). There are 15 residues in the CDR3. The V gene lost 2 bases and the J gene lost 3 bases, with 12 bases spanning the gap. CDR1 is MNHEY and CDR2 is SMNVEV in the germline V gene (reference sequence).

This clone was counted between two and nine times. J is TRBJ2-7 and V is TRBV7-9; 7 positions match TRBD2. Per germline, CDR1 SEHNR and CDR2 FQNEAQ (reference sequence). The CDR3 is 14 residues long. V shed 7 bases and J 0 bases; nucleotides not matched to a gene: 6. The CDR3 is CASTRGGSSYEQYF. CDR3 in DNA: TGTGCCAGCACACGAGGCGGGAGCTCCTACGAGCAGTACTTC.

V gene TRBV6-6 combines with J gene TRBJ2-7; TRBD2 is a possible D gene (5 bases). V lost 0 bases, J lost 13 bases, and 22 bases lay in between. Germline assignment: CDR1 MNHNY and CDR2 SVGAGI (reference sequence). There are 15 residues in the CDR3. The CDR3 loop is CASSYSRGGAGQIYF. The DNA of the CDR3 is TGTGCCAGCAGTTACTCGAGAGGAGGAGCCGGTCAAATATACTTC.

The J gene is TRBJ2-3, the V gene TRBV3-1 (or the pseudogene TRBV3-2), with D possibly TRBD1 on 6 matching bases. The length of the CDR3 is 14 residues. V was shortened by 5 bases and J by 0 bases, with 9 bases between the two germline ends. The germline gives CDR1 LGHDT, CDR2 YNNKEL (reference sequence). The CDR3 region is CASSSRGSTDTQYF. The CDR3 DNA reads TGTGCCAGCAGCTCCAGGGGAAGCACAGATACGCAGTATTTT.

V usage is TRBV11-2 and J usage is TRBJ2-2; D perhaps matches TRBD2 (6 bases). CDR1 and CDR2 from the germline V gene are SGHAT and FQNNGV. The CDR3 has 15 amino acids. With 5 bases removed from V and 5 bases from J, the gap between germline ends came to 15 bases. The DNA of the CDR3 is TGTGCCAGCAGCCAGGAGGGCCTTTGGACCGGGGAGCTGTTTTTT. Its translation is CASSQEGLWTGELFF.

This chain connects TRBV30 to TRBJ2-7; 10 bases map to TRBD1. CDR1 is GTSNPN, CDR2 SVGIG, per germline (reference sequence). Germline trimming cut 0 bases from V and 2 bases from J; bases unmatched to any gene: 1. The CDR3 runs to 14 residues. For the CDR3, the DNA is TGTGCCTGGAGTGTAGGGACAGGGGCCTACGAGCAGTACTTC. Its protein product is CAWSVGTGAYEQYF.

The chain couples TRBV13 to TRBJ1-6, with TRBD1 matching 10 bases. Unmatched junction bases numbered 6, after V lost 5 bases and J lost 8 bases. The CDR3 consists of 15 residues. The germline CDR1 and CDR2 sequences are PRHDT and FYEKMQ (reference sequence). The CDR3 sequence: CASSARTGGYSPLHF. DNA for the CDR3: TGTGCCAGCAGCGCACGGACAGGGGGGTATTCACCCCTCCACTTT. Drawing the rest from reference TRBV13 and TRBJ1-6, the complete variable domain is AAGVIQSPRHLIKEKRETATLKCYPIPRHDTVYWYQQGPGQDPQFLISFYEKMQSDKGSIPDRFSAQQFSDYHSELNMSSLELGDSALYFCASSARTGGYSPLHFGNGTRLTVT.

The chain joins TRBV12-3 or TRBV12-4 to TRBJ1-1; possibly TRBD1 for D (6 bases). This CDR3 is 12 amino acids long. V lost 3 bases and J 6 bases, leaving 8 bases between the germline ends. CDR3 DNA sequence: TGTGCCAGCAGTTTTGGGGGCGCTGAAGCTTTCTTT. It translates to CASSFGGAEAFF.

This rearrangement joins TRBV7-9 to TRBJ2-3, with 9 bases fitting TRBD1. The CDR3 sequence is 13 residues long. Trimming at V came to 7 bases and at J to 5 bases, leaving 4 bases not matched to a gene. Per germline, CDR1 SEHNR and CDR2 FQNEAQ (reference sequence). CDR3 sequence: CASTRQGGDTQYF. The CDR3 DNA sequence: TGTGCCAGCACCCGACAGGGGGGAGATACGCAGTATTTT.

This clone was picked up one time. The rearrangement uses TRBV28 and TRBJ1-4; D perhaps matches TRBD1 (6 bases). Germline values: CDR1 MDHEN, CDR2 SYDVKM. This CDR3 is built from 14 residues. The V end was cut by 6 bases, the J end by 4 bases, with 12 bases between. CDR3 loop: CASSLRGFNEKLFF. DNA for the CDR3: TGTGCCAGCAGCCTCAGGGGATTTAATGAAAAACTGTTTTTT.

The chain joins TRBV6-5 to TRBJ2-3, with D unclear. The CDR3 contains 13 residues. Looked up from germline, CDR1 is MNHEY and CDR2 is SVGAGI. The V gene lost 5 bases and the J gene lost 1 base, with 7 bases spanning the gap. The DNA of the CDR3 is TGTGCCAGCAGTCCCTTCCGCACAGATACGCAGTATTTT. It specifies CASSPFRTDTQYF.

The DNA of the CDR3 is TGTGCCAGCAGCTTGGACCGCAGGGCTGGAAACACCATATATTTT. It yields the protein CASSLDRRAGNTIYF. The V gene is TRBV7-6, the J gene TRBJ1-3, with a weak D call TRBD1 (5 bases). Germline values: CDR1 SGHVS, CDR2 FNYEAQ. Trimming pared 3 bases from V and 2 bases from J, leaving 11 bases between. CDR3 length: 15 residues.

V and J are TRBV5-4 and TRBJ1-3; D not certain. Trimming took off 0 bases at V and 2 bases at J, with 12 bases between the two ends. The CDR3 is 16 residues long. Germline V gene lookup returns CDR1 SGHNT and CDR2 YYREEE (reference sequence). CDR3 loop: CASSLGAFSPGNTIYF. The CDR3 nucleotides read TGTGCCAGCAGCTTGGGGGCTTTTTCCCCTGGAAACACCATATATTTT.

This chain uses TRBV10-3 with TRBJ2-5, with D maybe TRBD1 (5 bases). CDR1 ENHRY and CDR2 SYGVKD come from the germline V gene. V lost 3 bases and J 5 bases, leaving 10 bases between the germline ends. CDR3 size: 13 residues. CDR3 nucleotides: TGTGCCATCAGTGATGGCAGGGCCGAGACCCAGTACTTC. Translated: CAISDGRAETQYF.

The chain is built from TRBV5-6 and TRBJ1-5; D is undetermined. Deletions cut 1 base from V and 0 bases from J, with 8 bases between. The CDR3 length is 15 residues. Per germline, CDR1 SGHDT and CDR2 YYEEEE. CDR3 loop: CASSLSTLSNQPQHF. The CDR3 region has the DNA TGTGCCAGCAGCTTGTCCACTCTTAGCAATCAGCCCCAGCATTTT.

This clone came up once. The gene calls are TRBV2 and TRBJ2-1; no reliable D call. CDR1 and CDR2 from the germline V gene are SNHLY and FYNNEI. Trimming stripped 6 bases from V and 6 bases from J, with 12 bases between. CDR3 length equals 13 residues. The CDR3 sequence: CASSPLNRNEQFF. As DNA, the CDR3 is TGTGCCAGCAGCCCGTTAAACCGCAATGAGCAGTTCTTC. Based on the CDR3 plus reference TRBV2 and TRBJ2-1, the full variable domain is EPEVTQTPSHQVTQMGQEVILRCVPISNHLYFYWYRQILGQKVEFLVSFYNNEISEKSEIFDDQFSVERPDGSNFTLKIRSTKLEDSAMYFCASSPLNRNEQFFGPGTRLTVL.

The chain has TRBV5-4 and TRBJ2-1, with D possibly being TRBD1 or TRBD2 (6 bases each). V dropped 1 base and J dropped 8 bases, with 7 bases sitting between them. The CDR3 spans 12 residues. CDR1 is SGHNT and CDR2 is YYREEE in the germline V gene (reference sequence). The CDR3 reads CASSLRGDEQFF. In nucleotides, the CDR3 is TGTGCCAGCAGCTTGAGGGGGGATGAGCAGTTCTTC.

This chain connects TRBV29-1 to TRBJ2-1, with D tentatively TRBD2 (5 bases). Germline lookup yields CDR1 SQVTM and CDR2 ANQGSEA. CDR3 length: 10 residues. Deletions cut 6 bases from V and 8 bases from J, with 8 bases between. DNA of the CDR3: TGCAGCGTGGTCGGGGATGAGCAGTTCTTC. It specifies CSVVGDEQFF.

This sequence joins TRBV30 and TRBJ2-1; no definite D call. Germline lookup yields CDR1 GTSNPN and CDR2 SVGIG (reference sequence). This CDR3 is 14 amino acids long. Between the trimmed V and J ends, which lost 2 bases and 9 bases, there was a span of 17 bases. The CDR3 region is CAWSIGGILTEQFF. CDR3 DNA: TGTGCCTGGAGTATTGGTGGTATTCTTACTGAGCAGTTCTTC. The full variable domain, rest sourced from reference TRBV30 and TRBJ2-1, is SQTIHQWPATLVQPVGSPLSLECTVEGTSNPNLYWYRQAAGRGLQLLFYSVGIGQISSEVPQNLSASRPQDRQFILSSKKLLLSDSGFYLCAWSIGGILTEQFFGPGTRLTVL.

The V call is TRBV28, the J call TRBJ1-5, with D hard to call. The CDR3 loop spans 14 amino acids. CDR1 MDHEN and CDR2 SYDVKM come from the germline V gene. V lost 3 bases to trimming and J lost 2 bases, with 8 bases between them. Here the CDR3 reads CASSFSSGNQPQHF. The CDR3 nucleotides read TGTGCCAGCAGTTTTTCGTCTGGCAATCAGCCCCAGCATTTT.

DNA for the CDR3: TGTGCCAGCAGTCGGTGGGACATCTCAGAGACCCAGTACTTC. Translation gives CASSRWDISETQYF. The chain employs TRBV2 and TRBJ2-5; D may be TRBD1 (6 bases). This CDR3 has 14 amino acids. CDR1 and CDR2 from the germline V gene are SNHLY and FYNNEI. Trimming pared 5 bases from V and 4 bases from J, leaving 14 bases between.

CDR3 nucleotide sequence: TGTGCCACCGGCGGGCAGGGGAGTTATCAGCCCCAGCATTTT. As protein: CATGGQGSYQPQHF. The chain combines TRBV24-1 with TRBJ1-5, with D maybe TRBD1 (6 bases). The CDR3 totals 14 residues. V was pared by 9 bases and J by 5 bases, with 16 bases between. Germline assignment: CDR1 KGHDR and CDR2 SFDVKD.

This chain uses TRBV5-6 with TRBJ1-2; 8 bases fit TRBD1. Germline V CDR1 and CDR2: SGHDT, YYEEEE. J was trimmed by 2 bases and V by 0 bases; bases with no gene match: 3. The CDR3 is 15 residues long. CDR3 protein: CASSLVDRENYGYTF. In DNA form, the CDR3 reads TGTGCCAGCAGCTTGGTGGACAGGGAAAACTATGGCTACACCTTC.